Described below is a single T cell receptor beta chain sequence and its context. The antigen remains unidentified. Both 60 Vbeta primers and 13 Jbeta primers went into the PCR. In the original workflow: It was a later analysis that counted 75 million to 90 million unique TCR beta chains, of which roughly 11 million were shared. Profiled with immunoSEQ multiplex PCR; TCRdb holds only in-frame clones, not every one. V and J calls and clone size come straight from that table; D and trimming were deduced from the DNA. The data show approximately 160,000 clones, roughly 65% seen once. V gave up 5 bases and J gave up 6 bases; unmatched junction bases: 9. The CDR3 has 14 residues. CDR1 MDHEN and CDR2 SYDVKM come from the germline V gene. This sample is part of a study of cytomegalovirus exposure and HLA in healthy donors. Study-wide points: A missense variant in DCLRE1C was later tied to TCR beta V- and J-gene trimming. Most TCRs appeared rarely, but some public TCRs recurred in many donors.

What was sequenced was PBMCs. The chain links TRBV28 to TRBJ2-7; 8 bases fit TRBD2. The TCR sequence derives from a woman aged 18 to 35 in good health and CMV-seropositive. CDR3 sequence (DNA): TGTGCCAGCAGTCCCCCCAGCGGGAGTGTCGAGCAGTACTTC. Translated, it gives CASSPPSGSVEQYF.